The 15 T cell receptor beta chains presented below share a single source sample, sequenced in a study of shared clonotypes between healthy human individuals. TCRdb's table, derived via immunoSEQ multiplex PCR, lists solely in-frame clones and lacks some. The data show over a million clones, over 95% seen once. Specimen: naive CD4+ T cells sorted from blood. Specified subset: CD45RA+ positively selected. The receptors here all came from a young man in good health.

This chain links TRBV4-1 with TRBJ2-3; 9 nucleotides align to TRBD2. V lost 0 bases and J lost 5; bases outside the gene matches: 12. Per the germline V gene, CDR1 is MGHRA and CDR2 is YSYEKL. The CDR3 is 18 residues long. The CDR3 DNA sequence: TGCGCCAGCAGCCAAGAGGGAGCGGGAGGCTTCCAGGTAGATACGCAGTATTTT. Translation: CASSQEGAGGFQVDTQYF.

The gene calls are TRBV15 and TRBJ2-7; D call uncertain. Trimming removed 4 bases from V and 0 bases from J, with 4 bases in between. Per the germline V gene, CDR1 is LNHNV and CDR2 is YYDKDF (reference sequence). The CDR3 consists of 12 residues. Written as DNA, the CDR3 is TGTGCCACCAGCACGAGCTCCTACGAGCAGTACTTC. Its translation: CATSTSSYEQYF. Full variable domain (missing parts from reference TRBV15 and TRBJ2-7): DAMVIQNPRYQVTQFGKPVTLSCSQTLNHNVMYWYQQKSSQAPKLLFHYYDKDFNNEADTPDNFQSRRPNTSFCFLDIRSPGLGDTAMYLCATSTSSYEQYFGPGTRLTVT.

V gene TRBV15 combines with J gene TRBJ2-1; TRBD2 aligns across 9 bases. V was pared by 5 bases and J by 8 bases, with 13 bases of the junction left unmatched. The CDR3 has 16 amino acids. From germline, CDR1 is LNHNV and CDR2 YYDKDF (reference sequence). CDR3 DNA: TGTGCCACCAGCGGCTATAGCGGGAGCAGTATCGATGAGCAGTTCTTC. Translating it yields CATSGYSGSSIDEQFF.

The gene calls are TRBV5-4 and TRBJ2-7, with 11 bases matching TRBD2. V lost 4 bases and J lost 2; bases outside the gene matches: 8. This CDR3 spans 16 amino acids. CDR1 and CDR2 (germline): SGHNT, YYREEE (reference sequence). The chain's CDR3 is CASSALTSGSPYEQYF. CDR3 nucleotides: TGTGCCAGCAGCGCCTTAACTAGCGGGAGCCCCTACGAGCAGTACTTC.

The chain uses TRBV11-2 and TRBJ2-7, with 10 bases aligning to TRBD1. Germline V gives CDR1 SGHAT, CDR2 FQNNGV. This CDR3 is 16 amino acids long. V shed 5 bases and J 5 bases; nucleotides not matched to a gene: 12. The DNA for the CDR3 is TGTGCCAGCAGCCGGACGCCGGGACAGGGGAGTCACGAGCAGTACTTC. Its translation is CASSRTPGQGSHEQYF.

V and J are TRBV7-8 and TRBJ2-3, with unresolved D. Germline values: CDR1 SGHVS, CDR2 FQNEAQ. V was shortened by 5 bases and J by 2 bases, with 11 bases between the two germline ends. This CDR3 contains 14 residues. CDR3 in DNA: TGTGCCAGCAGCCCTCGGGTGAACACAGATACGCAGTATTTT. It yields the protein CASSPRVNTDTQYF.

The CDR3, as DNA: TGTGCCAGCAGCTCTACCGGGACAGATGAAGCTTTCTTT. It translates to CASSSTGTDEAFF. The chain links TRBV9 to TRBJ1-1, with 7 bases identical to TRBD1. This CDR3 contains 13 residues. Germline loops: CDR1 SGDLS, CDR2 YYNGEE. The V segment lost 4 bases and the J segment 7 bases; nucleotides outside the gene matches: 7.

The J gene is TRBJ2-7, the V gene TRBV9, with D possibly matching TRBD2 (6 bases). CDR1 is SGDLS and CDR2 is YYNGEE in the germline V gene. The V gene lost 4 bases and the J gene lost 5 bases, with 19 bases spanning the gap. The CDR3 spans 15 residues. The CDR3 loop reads CASSPSGSGSHEQYF. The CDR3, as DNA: TGTGCCAGCAGCCCTTCCGGGAGCGGGTCCCACGAGCAGTACTTC.

The CDR3, as DNA: TGCGCCAGCAGCTTGGAGGTCCGAAGGAATTACGAGCAGTACTTC. Encoded protein: CASSLEVRRNYEQYF. The chain is built from TRBV5-1 and TRBJ2-7; D unresolved. This CDR3 has 15 amino acids. Trimming stripped 0 bases from V and 4 bases from J, with 14 bases between. Germline V gene data show CDR1 as SGHRS and CDR2 as YFSETQ.

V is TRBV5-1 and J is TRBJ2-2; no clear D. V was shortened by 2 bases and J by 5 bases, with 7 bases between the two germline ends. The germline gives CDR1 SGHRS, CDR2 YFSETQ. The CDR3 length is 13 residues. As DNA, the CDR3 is TGCGCCAGCAGCTTAGAGGAAACCGGGGAGCTGTTTTTT. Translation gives CASSLEETGELFF.

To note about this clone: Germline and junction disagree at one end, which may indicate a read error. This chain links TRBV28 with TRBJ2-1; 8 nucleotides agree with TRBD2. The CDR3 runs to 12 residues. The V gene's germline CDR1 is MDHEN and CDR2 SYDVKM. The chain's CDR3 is CASSLGEREPFF. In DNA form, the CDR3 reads TGTGCCAGCAGTTTAGGGGAGCGGGAGCCGTTCTTC.

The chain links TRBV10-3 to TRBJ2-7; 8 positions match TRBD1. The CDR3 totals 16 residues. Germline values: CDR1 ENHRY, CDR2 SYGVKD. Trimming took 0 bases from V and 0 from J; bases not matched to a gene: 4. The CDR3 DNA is TGTGCCATCAGTGAGTCTGGACAGGGCCGCTCCTACGAGCAGTACTTC. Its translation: CAISESGQGRSYEQYF.

CDR3 DNA: TGTGCCAGCAGCGTAGACGATAGCGGCGGGAGGCCTTCTGGGGAGCAGTACTTC. It is translated as CASSVDDSGGRPSGEQYF. The chain recombines TRBV9 with TRBJ2-7; TRBD2 agrees at 8 bases. CDR1 and CDR2 (germline): SGDLS, YYNGEE. With V trimmed by 0 bases and J by 7 bases, 18 bases remained unmatched. There are 18 residues in the CDR3.

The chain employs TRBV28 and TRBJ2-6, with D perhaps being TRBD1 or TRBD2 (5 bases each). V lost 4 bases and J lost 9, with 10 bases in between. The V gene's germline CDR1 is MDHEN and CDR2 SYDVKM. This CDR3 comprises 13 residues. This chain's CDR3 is CASSSGPVNVLTF. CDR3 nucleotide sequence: TGTGCCAGCAGTTCGGGGCCTGTCAACGTCCTGACTTTC.

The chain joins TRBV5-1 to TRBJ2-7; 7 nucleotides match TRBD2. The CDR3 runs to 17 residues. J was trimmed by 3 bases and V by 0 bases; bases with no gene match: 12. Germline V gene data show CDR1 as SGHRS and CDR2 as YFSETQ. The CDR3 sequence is CASSLAASGLVGYEQYF. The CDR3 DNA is TGCGCCAGCAGCTTGGCCGCTAGCGGTTTAGTCGGCTACGAGCAGTACTTC.